This entry describes one TCR beta chain. Its antigen is unknown. Time point denoted: week 47, end of study. What each vaccine dose contained was 300 ug of mutant IDH1 20-mer peptide, accompanied by topical imiquimod. The entry originates in a study of a mutant IDH1 vaccine in newly diagnosed glioma. Across the whole study: Previous treatment comprised radiotherapy, temozolomide, or both, mostly both.

Germline CDR1 is MNHEY and CDR2 is SVGAGI. This CDR3 has 13 residues. V was pared by 2 bases and J by 0 bases, with 5 bases between. Produced via immunoSEQ multiplex PCR; TCRdb's table is partial and in-frame only. The sample lists about 56,000 clones, over 70% occurring once. This rearrangement joins TRBV6-5 to TRBJ2-7; D gene ambiguous. Here the sequenced sample was PBMCs, taken from a glioma patient whose treatment included an IDH1 peptide vaccine. This TCR was recovered from a man in his forties or fifties with glioma. In DNA form, the CDR3 reads TGTGCCAGCAGTTACCGGCTCTCCTACGAGCAGTACTTC. It codes for CASSYRLSYEQYF.